This entry concerns a single T cell receptor beta chain. This record belongs to a study of blood T cell repertoires in COVID-19. Study at large: Acute-phase and convalescent COVID-19 samples originated in the United States, Italy and Spain. From T cells, B-cell-depleted T cells, or PBMCs came the material, which was cDNA or gDNA.

The V end was cut by 6 bases, the J end by 2 bases, with 14 bases between. This CDR3 contains 16 residues. Germline-derived CDR1 and CDR2 are MDHEN and SYDVKM. As handled by the study authors: Quantification of nucleated cells was approximated via reference gene primer amplification. Sequencing used immunoSEQ multiplex PCR; TCRdb keeps in-frame clones, though not all of them. V and J calls and clone size are copied from that table; D and trimming were computed from the DNA. The repertoire holds 70,000 to 80,000 clones, with about 91% as singletons. This clonotype was sampled from a woman aged 60 to 75 with active COVID-19. J is TRBJ1-6 and V is TRBV28; no definite D call. The specimen sequenced was peripheral blood. For the CDR3, the DNA is TGTGCCAGCAGCCCGGGTGGTCAGCCCTATAATTCACCCCTCCACTTT. This gives the protein CASSPGGQPYNSPLHF.